Listed below are T cell receptor beta chains from one sample, sequenced in a study of CD8 T cell repertoires and HIV-1 epitope variants. The table came from immunoSEQ multiplex PCR; TCRdb's copy has only in-frame clones and leaves some out. Of more than 2,500 clones in the sample, about two thirds were seen once. No antigen has been assigned to these receptors. The material sequenced was cultured CD8+ T cells derived from PBMCs. These receptors came from a male donor with HIV. Both conserved end residues are part of each CDR3. Each record gives: clone size, D gene, J gene, V gene, CDR3 DNA, CDR3 protein. A D gene is named only where the DNA matches it firmly. Some rows have no size entry. The others give once, few or many, or a class for an expanded clone.

NA TRBD1 TRBJ2-3 TRBV13 TGTGCCAGCAGCTTAAGGGACAGGGCCACAGATACGCAGTATTTT CASSLRDRATDTQYF
NA NA TRBJ1-4 TRBV18 TGTGCCAGCTCACCCCGGGAAGCAACTAATGAAAAACTGTTTTTT CASSPREATNEKLFF
NA NA TRBJ1-1 TRBV27 TGTGCCAGCAGTTTATCTCAGGGCATTCCCACTGAAGCTTTCTTT CASSLSQGIPTEAFF
NA TRBD1 TRBJ2-1 TRBV27 TGTGCCAGCAGTTTACTCCGCGGACAGGGGGCGAATGAGCAGTTCTTC CASSLLRGQGANEQFF
NA NA TRBJ1-1 TRBV6-5 TGTGCCAGCAGTTCACAGGGAAGCTTGAACACTGAAGCTTTCTTT CASSSQGSLNTEAFF
NA TRBD1 TRBJ1-2 TRBV2 TGTGCCAGCAGTGACCGGGACAGGGCTGGCTACACCTTC CASSDRDRAGYTF
NA NA TRBJ2-5 TRBV13 TGTGCCAGCAGCCCCGGGACGGTGCAAGAGACCCAGTACTTC CASSPGTVQETQYF
NA NA TRBJ1-1 TRBV7-9 TGTGCCAGCGAGTTTCCAGGGTTGAACACTGAAGCTTTCTTT CASEFPGLNTEAFF
NA TRBD1 TRBJ1-4 TRBV7-8 TGTGCCAGCAGCTTAAGGGACAGGGTAACGGCAACTAATGAAAAACTGTTTTTT CASSLRDRVTATNEKLFF
NA NA TRBJ1-1 TRBV5-6 TGTGCCAGCAGCGCGCGGCAGACGATGAACACTGAAGCTTTCTTT CASSARQTMNTEAFF
NA TRBD2 TRBJ2-1 TRBV5-4 TGTGCCAGCAGCTCGCTCACTAGCGACAATGAGCAGTTCTTC CASSSLTSDNEQFF
NA TRBD1 TRBJ2-6 TRBV4-3 TGCGCCAGCAGCCAGACAGGGGGCTCTGGGGCCAACGTCCTGACTTTC CASSQTGGSGANVLTF
NA TRBD2 TRBJ2-7 TRBV6-1 TGTGCCAGCAAGACTAGCGGGATCACTTACGAGCAGTACTTC CASKTSGITYEQYF
few NA TRBJ1-1 TRBV10-3 TGTGCCATCAGTGACCCCAGGTGGGGGAACACTGAAGCTTTCTTT CAISDPRWGNTEAFF
few TRBD2 TRBJ2-2 TRBV27 TGTGCCAGCAGTTTTACGACTAGCGGGAACTTAAACACCGGGGAGCTGTTTTTT CASSFTTSGNLNTGELFF
NA TRBD2 TRBJ2-1 TRBV27 TGTGCCAGCATTCGACCGGGACTAGGCCGTGAGCAGTTCTTC CASIRPGLGREQFF
NA NA TRBJ1-4 TRBV6-5 TGTGCCAGCAGCCCCTACACTTCAACTAATGAAAAACTGTTTTTT CASSPYTSTNEKLFF
NA NA TRBJ1-2 TRBV5-8 TGTGCCAGCGGAGCCGATCCACGAAAGACCTATGGCTACACCTTC CASGADPRKTYGYTF
NA NA TRBJ1-2 TRBV4-1 TGCGCCAGCAGCCAGCTCTTGGGGGCCGGATATGGCTACACCTTC CASSQLLGAGYGYTF
NA NA TRBJ1-1 TRBV7-8 TGTGCCAGCAGCTCGCAGGAGGGGCGGAACACTGAAGCTTTCTTT CASSSQEGRNTEAFF
NA NA TRBJ2-2 TRBV4-3 TGCGCCAGCAGCCAAGGGGGGGAGGAAACCGGGGAGCTGTTTTTT CASSQGGEETGELFF
NA NA TRBJ1-1 TRBV5-8 TGTGCCAGCAGCTTGGTTGCGGGTTCCACTGAAGCTTTCTTT CASSLVAGSTEAFF
NA NA TRBJ1-2 TRBV5-6 TGTGCCAGCAGCGAAGGGCCTCTCTATGGCTACACCTTC CASSEGPLYGYTF
NA TRBD1 TRBJ1-4 TRBV4-3 TGCGCCAGCAGCCAGGCAGGGGGCGCCGAGGAAAAACTGTTTTTT CASSQAGGAEEKLFF
NA NA TRBJ1-1 TRBV29-1 TGCAGCGTCCTCGAGGGCACTATGAACACTGAAGCTTTCTTT CSVLEGTMNTEAFF
NA NA TRBJ2-6 TRBV14 TGTGCCAGCAGCCAAGAAACGGGGAGATCGGCTGGGGCCAACGTCCTGACTTTC CASSQETGRSAGANVLTF
NA TRBD2 TRBJ2-1 TRBV4-3 TGCGCCAGCAGCCAAGCCCAGCCCGGGGGGGCTACCTACAATGAGCAGTTCTTC CASSQAQPGGATYNEQFF
large NA TRBJ2-7 TRBV7-9 TGTGCCAGCAGCCCCAGAGGTGTCTTGGACGAGCAGTACTTC CASSPRGVLDEQYF
NA NA TRBJ2-1 TRBV11-1 TGTGCCAGCAGCTTAGCTAGGCTAGCGAGGAATGAGCAGTTCTTC CASSLARLARNEQFF